This T cell receptor beta chain emerged from a study of T cell changes during pregnancy in multiple sclerosis (dated by TCRdb to the late 2010s). Regarding the complete study: In women with multiple sclerosis, the researchers looked at how the T cell repertoire shifted as pregnancy progressed.

Receptor amplification or capture employed the immunoSEQ multiplex PCR assay. TCRdb carries this immuneACCESS record with in-frame sequences only. Its versions omit some clonotypes, under half of them owing to an unresolved V gene in the studies checked, with the rest unexplained. The sample table contains 50,000 to 70,000 clones; only one count was recorded for 80% to 95% of them. Approximately 1.4% of the sample is in the top ten clones. The CDR3 holds 16 amino acids from the cysteine to the phenylalanine. The CDR3 DNA has 48 bases and is translated from base 1. Trimming costs V 2 bases and J 6 bases, and their ends lie 17 bases apart. CDR1 SGHNT and CDR2 YYREEE are derived from the germline V gene (reference sequence). A note on this clone: The antigen it recognizes is unknown. No clone much larger than this one lies a single base away; base qualities are absent.

The clonotype comes from a female donor with multiple sclerosis, enrolled in a pregnancy study. Sequencing was performed on peripheral blood, taken in the second trimester of pregnancy. The V gene is TRBV5-4 and the J gene is TRBJ2-2; tentative D gene TRBD2, with 6 bases matching. The nucleotides are TGTGCCAGCAGCTTTTTAAGCCCCGGGGGTTCCGGGGAGCTGTTTTTT. Its protein reads: CASSFLSPGGSGELFF.